This record covers a single T cell receptor (beta chain). Its target is unknown. It was through 5'RACE template switching that TCR cDNA was made, with a universal primer site and UMIs added. Via MiXCR, TCRdb re-called the 5' RACE reads, giving one row per CDR3 protein. The sample holds just over 300,000 distinct CDR3 sequences, 3.6% seen once. The sample belongs to a study of T cells after yellow fever vaccination. General study points: The bulk population could contribute abundant contaminating clonotypes to FACS-sorted repertoires. Compared with primary, the secondary response was weaker and peaked at day 5, not 15. CD4 and CD8 compartments shared a small share of clonotypes, likely from convergent recombination.

Germline V gene lookup returns CDR1 MNHNY and CDR2 SVGAGI (reference sequence). With 5 bases removed from V and 1 base from J, the gap between germline ends came to 12 bases. CDR3 length equals 15 residues. V is TRBV6-6 and J is TRBJ1-5; D not certain. The receptor comes from a man aged 18 to 30 who received the YFV17D yellow fever vaccine. The specimen comprised PBMCs, sampled on the day of the yellow fever booster vaccination. This CDR3 is CASSTAGGSNQPQHF. DNA of the CDR3: TGTGCCAGCAGTACCGCGGGCGGAAGCAATCAGCCCCAGCATTTT.